The 9 T cell receptor beta chains listed next were all sequenced from one sample in a study of T-cell memory formation after mild COVID-19. MiXCR, run by TCRdb on the 5' RACE reads, gives a single entry per CDR3 protein. Of 30,000 to 45,000 distinct CDR3 sequences listed, about an eighth are singletons. The sample was PBMCs or a T cell subset sorted from them (not recorded which). Receptors originate from a man younger than 30 who had mild COVID-19 (a few samples of this study predate the infection). Cell type and time point are not known.

This clonotype occurred many times. The J gene is TRBJ2-2, the V gene TRBV29-1; possibly TRBD1 for D (7 bases). The CDR3 extends over 19 amino acids. V was cut by 0 bases and J by 4 bases, with 24 bases left in between. Germline loops: CDR1 SQVTM, CDR2 ANQGSEA. In nucleotides, the CDR3 is TGCAGCGTTGAAGATCCATTTAACGGAGGGACAGTAAGCACCGGGGAGCTGTTTTTT. This translates into CSVEDPFNGGTVSTGELFF.

This clonotype was counted between two and nine times. The rearrangement uses TRBV14 and TRBJ2-2; D not resolved. V lost 6 bases and J 0 bases, leaving 8 bases between the germline ends. From germline, CDR1 is SGHDN and CDR2 FVKESK. The CDR3 runs 14 residues. The CDR3 spells CASRRNSNTGELFF. The CDR3 nucleotides are TGTGCCAGCAGGCGGAACTCGAACACCGGGGAGCTGTTTTTT.

This clonotype came up many times. V gene TRBV6-1 combines with J gene TRBJ2-3; D possibly corresponds to TRBD1 (5 bases). Germline V gene sequence: CDR1 MNHNS, CDR2 SASEGT. This CDR3 is 17 amino acids long. With 6 bases removed from V and 2 bases from J, the gap between germline ends came to 21 bases. The CDR3 DNA is TGTGCCAGCAGCTCTCGGCAGGGAAAAGTGGACACAGATACGCAGTATTTT. It encodes CASSSRQGKVDTDTQYF.

As to this clonotype: It may be a read error: a sequence one base away is much more abundant. The V call is TRBV5-1, the J call TRBJ2-3; D possibly corresponds to TRBD1 (5 bases). The CDR3 spans 15 residues. Germline lookup yields CDR1 SGHRS and CDR2 YFSETQ. Trimming took 3 bases from V and 4 from J, leaving 15 bases between them. The CDR3 nucleotides are TGCGCCAGCAGCTATGGACATTTCCCCCCAGATACGCAGTATTTT. It encodes CASSYGHFPPDTQYF.

Many counts were recorded for this clonotype. This chain links TRBV5-1 with TRBJ1-1; unclear D gene. The CDR3 extends over 16 amino acids. Germline V lookup: CDR1 SGHRS, CDR2 YFSETQ. The ends were cut back, 3 bases at V and 0 bases at J, with 15 bases in the middle. The CDR3 loop is CASSSSFSRMNTEAFF. The CDR3 region has the DNA TGCGCCAGCAGCTCCTCGTTTAGCCGGATGAACACTGAAGCTTTCTTT.

This clonotype was seen at least ten times. The V and J genes are TRBV3-1 and TRBJ1-6; possibly TRBD1 for D (5 bases). V was shortened by 3 bases and J by 7 bases, with 13 bases between the two germline ends. The CDR3 runs 15 residues. In germline, CDR1 is LGHDT, CDR2 YNNKEL (reference sequence). CDR3 amino acids: CASSQAPQGNSPLHF. The CDR3 bases are TGTGCCAGCAGCCAGGCTCCCCAGGGCAATTCACCCCTCCACTTT.

In this sample, this clonotype turned up many times. The chain uses TRBV7-9 and TRBJ1-1; no clear D. Per germline, CDR1 SEHNR and CDR2 FQNEAQ (reference sequence). This CDR3 spans 13 amino acids. V was clipped by 5 bases and J by 7 bases, with 14 bases between them. Here the CDR3 DNA reads TGTGCCAGCAGCCGCCGTGACATAAATGAAGCTTTCTTT. This encodes CASSRRDINEAFF.

This rearrangement joins TRBV6-1 to TRBJ2-5, with a possible D match to TRBD1 (6 bases). This CDR3 spans 13 amino acids. CDR1 and CDR2 (germline): MNHNS, SASEGT. V lost 10 bases and J lost 5, with 17 bases in between. In DNA, the CDR3 is TGTGCCACCTCCCGGGACAATAGCGAGACCCAGTACTTC. It specifies CATSRDNSETQYF.

This clonotype was recorded at least ten times. The rearrangement links TRBV18 to TRBJ2-1, with D tentatively TRBD1 or TRBD2 (5 bases each). Germline V gives CDR1 KGHSH, CDR2 LQKENI. This CDR3 has 13 amino acids. V shed 3 bases and J shed 4 bases, with 7 bases lying between them. The CDR3 loop reads CASSPRGYNEQFF. The DNA for the CDR3 is TGTGCCAGCTCACCGAGGGGTTACAATGAGCAGTTCTTC.